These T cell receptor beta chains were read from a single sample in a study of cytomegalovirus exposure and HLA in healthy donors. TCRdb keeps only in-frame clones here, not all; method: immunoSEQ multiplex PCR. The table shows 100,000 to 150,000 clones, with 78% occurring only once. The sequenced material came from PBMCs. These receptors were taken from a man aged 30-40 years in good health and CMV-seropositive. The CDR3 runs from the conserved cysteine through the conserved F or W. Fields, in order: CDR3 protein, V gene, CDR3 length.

cdr3_aa: CASTSGRKAYEQYF
v_call: TRBV7-9
cdr3_length: 14

cdr3_aa: CASSLGLAPSTDTQYF
v_call: TRBV7-3
cdr3_length: 16

cdr3_aa: CASSVGGGVYNEQFF
v_call: TRBV9
cdr3_length: 15

cdr3_aa: CASSRYSGTVSLNLDTQYF
v_call: TRBV11-2
cdr3_length: 19

cdr3_aa: CASSYMTGEVDTIYF
v_call: TRBV11-2
cdr3_length: 15

cdr3_aa: CASSVGVRGTTDTQYF
v_call: TRBV9
cdr3_length: 16

cdr3_aa: CASSLQGGSTDTQYF
v_call: TRBV5-6
cdr3_length: 15

cdr3_aa: CASAPGQGTYEQYF
v_call: TRBV4-1
cdr3_length: 14

cdr3_aa: CASSPPGLAGGRDTQYF
v_call: TRBV4-2
cdr3_length: 17

cdr3_aa: CASSWRGDWRETQYF
v_call: TRBV5-1
cdr3_length: 15

cdr3_aa: CASSLGGQGYEQYF
v_call: TRBV7-2
cdr3_length: 14

cdr3_aa: CASSPTVGSSYEQYF
v_call: TRBV18
cdr3_length: 15

cdr3_aa: CANSLAGLAGEDEQFF
v_call: TRBV5-1
cdr3_length: 16

cdr3_aa: CASSFPNSGRGDRFDEQFF
v_call: TRBV7-8
cdr3_length: 19

cdr3_aa: CASSIEGRTEAFF
v_call: TRBV19
cdr3_length: 13

cdr3_aa: CASSLGGLAENNEQFF
v_call: TRBV7-9
cdr3_length: 16

cdr3_aa: CASSLSTDRVYGELFF
v_call: TRBV27
cdr3_length: 16

cdr3_aa: CASSQVEGGAEQFF
v_call: TRBV4-1
cdr3_length: 14

cdr3_aa: CAWSVPRQGFRTEAFF
v_call: TRBV30
cdr3_length: 16

cdr3_aa: CASSPILQGDPNQPQHF
v_call: TRBV5-5
cdr3_length: 17

cdr3_aa: CASGTSGADTQYF
v_call: TRBV10-2
cdr3_length: 13

cdr3_aa: CASSFLTVNTEAFF
v_call: TRBV7-2
cdr3_length: 14

cdr3_aa: CASSVGDRWDTQYF
v_call: TRBV2
cdr3_length: 14

cdr3_aa: CASSYAARSNTEAFF
v_call: TRBV6-5
cdr3_length: 15

cdr3_aa: CASSLSQQGQPQHF
v_call: TRBV27
cdr3_length: 14